Reported below is one T cell receptor beta chain. The CDR3 runs to 13 residues. V was shortened by 7 bases and J by 4 bases, with 11 bases between the two germline ends. CDR1 and CDR2 (germline): MDHEN, SYDVKM. The data were produced by immunoSEQ multiplex PCR, yet TCRdb's version contains in-frame clones alone and is incomplete. There are about 560,000 clones in the sample; about 80% occur only once, and about 11% lies in the top ten. Only Caucasian adults living in Nashville, Tennessee served as donors. The data stem from a study of shared clonotypes between healthy human individuals. The rearrangement uses TRBV28 and TRBJ2-1; D unclear. This sequence was found in a woman in her thirties or forties in good health. Some clones in this sample may be carry-over from other donors' samples. Sequencing used PBMCs. CDR3: CASTTTPYNEQFF. DNA for the CDR3: TGTGCCAGCACCACCACACCATACAATGAGCAGTTCTTC.